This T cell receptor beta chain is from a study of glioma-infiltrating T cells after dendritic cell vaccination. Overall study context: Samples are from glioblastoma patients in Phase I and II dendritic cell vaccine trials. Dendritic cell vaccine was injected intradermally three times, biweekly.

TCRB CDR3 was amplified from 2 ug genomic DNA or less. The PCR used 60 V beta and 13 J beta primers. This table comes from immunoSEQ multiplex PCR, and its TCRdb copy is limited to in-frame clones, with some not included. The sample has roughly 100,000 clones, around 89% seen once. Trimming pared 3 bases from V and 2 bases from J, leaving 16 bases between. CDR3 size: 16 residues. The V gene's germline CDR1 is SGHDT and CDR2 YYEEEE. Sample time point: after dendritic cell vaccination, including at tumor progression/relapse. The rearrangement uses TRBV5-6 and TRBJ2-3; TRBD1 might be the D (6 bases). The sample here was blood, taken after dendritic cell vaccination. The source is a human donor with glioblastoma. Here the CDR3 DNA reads TGTGCCAGCAGCTCTGCTAATCGGGACACCACAGATACGCAGTATTTT. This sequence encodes CASSSANRDTTDTQYF.